This T cell receptor beta chain originates from a study of T cell repertoires in cytomegalovirus infection. With respect to this clonotype: Its antigen is undetermined.

Study results and limitations: Carriers of CMV and the relevant HLA type were discriminated by public TCR beta frequency.

TCRdb reprocessed the reads via MiXCR and lists one record per CDR3 protein. Of about 920,000 distinct CDR3 sequences listed, about a third are singletons. The V gene's germline CDR1 is MNHEY and CDR2 SVGEGT. The CDR3 has 13 amino acids. V was shortened by 3 bases and J by 5 bases, with 10 bases between the two germline ends. Specimen: cultured CD8+ T cells from PBMCs, collected from culture after CMV antigen stimulation. The V and J genes are TRBV6-2 or TRBV6-3 and TRBJ1-2; weak D call: TRBD1 (6 bases). The origin of this receptor is a human donor in good health (CMV status not recorded). Some clones in this sample may be carry-over from other donors' samples. The CDR3 nucleotides read TGTGCCAGCAGTTATCATCAGGGGTATGGCTACACCTTC. Encoded protein: CASSYHQGYGYTF.